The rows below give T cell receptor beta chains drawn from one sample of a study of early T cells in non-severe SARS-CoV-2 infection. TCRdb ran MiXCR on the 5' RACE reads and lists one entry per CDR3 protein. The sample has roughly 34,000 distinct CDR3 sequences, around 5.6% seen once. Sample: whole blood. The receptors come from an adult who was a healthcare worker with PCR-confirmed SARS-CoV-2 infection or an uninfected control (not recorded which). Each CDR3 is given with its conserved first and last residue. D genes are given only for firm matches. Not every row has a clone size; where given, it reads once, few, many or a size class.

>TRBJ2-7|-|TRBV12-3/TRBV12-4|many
CASSVLDEQYF
TGTGCCAGCAGCGTTTTGGACGAGCAGTACTTC
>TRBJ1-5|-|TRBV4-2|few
CASSQDLEQASNQPQHF
TGTGCCAGCAGCCAAGATCTGGAACAGGCAAGCAATCAGCCCCAGCATTTT
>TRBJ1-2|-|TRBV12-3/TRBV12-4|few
CASSLNGYTF
TGTGCCAGCAGTTTAAATGGCTACACCTTC
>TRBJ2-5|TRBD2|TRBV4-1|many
CASSLAGGGETQYF
TGCGCCAGCAGCTTAGCGGGGGGGGGAGAGACCCAGTACTTC
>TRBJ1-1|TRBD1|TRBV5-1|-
CASQGQGAAEAFF
TGCGCCAGTCAGGGACAGGGGGCTGCTGAAGCTTTCTTT
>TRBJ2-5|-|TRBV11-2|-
CASSPQTGAVATQYF
TGTGCCAGCAGCCCACAGACAGGTGCAGTAGCGACCCAGTACTTC
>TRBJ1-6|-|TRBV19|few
CASSSLGFRGDSPLHF
TGTGCCAGTAGCTCCCTCGGATTCAGGGGAGATTCACCCCTCCACTTT
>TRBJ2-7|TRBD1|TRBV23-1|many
CASSDRENYSYEQYF
TGCGCCAGCAGTGACAGGGAAAACTACTCCTACGAGCAGTACTTC
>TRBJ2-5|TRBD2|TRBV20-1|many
CSARSGGDGETQYF
TGCAGTGCACGTAGCGGGGGGGACGGAGAGACCCAGTACTTC
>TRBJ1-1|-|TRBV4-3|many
CASSQDPGGAWNTAFF
TGCGCCAGCAGCCAAGATCCGGGCGGCGCGTGGAACACGGCTTTCTTT
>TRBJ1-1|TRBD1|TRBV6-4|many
CASPGTGEVDTEAFF
TGTGCCAGCCCCGGGACAGGGGAGGTGGACACTGAAGCTTTCTTT
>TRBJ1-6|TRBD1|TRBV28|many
CASTRTGSSPLHF
TGTGCCAGCACCCGGACAGGGTCTTCACCCCTCCACTTT
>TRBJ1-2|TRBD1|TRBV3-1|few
CASSSDRARFYGYTF
TGTGCCAGCAGCTCGGACAGGGCGCGCTTCTATGGCTACACCTTC
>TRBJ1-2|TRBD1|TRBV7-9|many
CASSLGQGVLYGYTF
TGTGCCAGCAGCTTGGGACAGGGAGTCTTGTATGGCTACACCTTC
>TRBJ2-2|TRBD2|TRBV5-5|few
CASFGLAGNTGELFF
TGTGCCAGTTTCGGACTAGCGGGGAACACCGGGGAGCTGTTTTTT
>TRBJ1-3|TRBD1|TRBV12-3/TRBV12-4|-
CASSKTGGSGNTIYF
TGTGCCAGCAGCAAGACAGGGGGATCCGGAAACACCATATATTTT
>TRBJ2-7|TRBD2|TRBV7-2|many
CASSSNGLAGYNEQYF
TGTGCCAGCAGCTCCAATGGACTAGCGGGGTACAACGAGCAGTACTTC
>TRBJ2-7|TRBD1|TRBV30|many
CAWKNQGVGEQYF
TGTGCCTGGAAGAATCAGGGGGTCGGCGAGCAGTACTTC
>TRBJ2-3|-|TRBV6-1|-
CASSGSSTGTQYF
TGTGCCAGCAGTGGTTCTAGCACAGGTACGCAGTATTTT
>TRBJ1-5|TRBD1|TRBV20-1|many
CSARLDRDNQPQHF
TGCAGTGCTAGATTAGACAGGGACAATCAGCCCCAGCATTTT
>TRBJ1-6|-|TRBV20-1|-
CSATGTVNSPLHF
TGCAGTGCTACCGGGACGGTGAATTCACCCCTCCACTTT
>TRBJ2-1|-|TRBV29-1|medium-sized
CSVEGTMERSYNNEQFF
TGCAGCGTTGAAGGAACCATGGAAAGATCGTACAACAATGAGCAGTTCTTC
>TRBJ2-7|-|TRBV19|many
CASSIRVQHYEQYF
TGTGCCAGTAGTATCAGGGTACAACACTACGAGCAGTACTTC
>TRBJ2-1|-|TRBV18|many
CASSPPGPLVRQFF
TGTGCCAGCTCACCACCCGGTCCCCTGGTCCGGCAGTTCTTC
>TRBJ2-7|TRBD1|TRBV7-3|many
CASSLSGTGASYEQYF
TGTGCCAGCAGCTTAAGTGGGACAGGGGCCTCCTACGAGCAGTACTTC
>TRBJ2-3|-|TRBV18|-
CASSPGAIDTQYF
TGTGCCAGCTCCCCCGGGGCCATCGATACGCAGTATTTT
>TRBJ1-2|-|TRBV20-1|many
CSAQVQGNYGYTF
TGCAGTGCCCAAGTACAGGGCAACTATGGCTACACCTTC
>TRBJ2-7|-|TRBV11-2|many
CASSPRPYEQYF
TGTGCCAGCAGCCCCCGACCCTACGAGCAGTACTTC
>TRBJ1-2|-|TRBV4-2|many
CASSQGEYGYTF
TGTGCCAGCAGCCAGGGGGAATATGGCTACACCTTC
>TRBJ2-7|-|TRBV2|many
CASTSDSRSYEQYF
TGTGCCAGCACCTCAGACAGCCGTTCATACGAGCAGTACTTC
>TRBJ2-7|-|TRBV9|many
CASSALDQSSYEQYF
TGTGCCAGCAGCGCCCTAGACCAGAGCTCCTACGAGCAGTACTTC
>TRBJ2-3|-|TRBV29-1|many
CSANRGTPKSDTQYF
TGCAGCGCCAACCGAGGGACACCTAAATCAGATACGCAGTATTTT
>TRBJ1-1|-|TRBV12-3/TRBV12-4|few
CASSYRTENTEAFF
TGTGCCAGCAGTTACCGGACGGAGAACACTGAAGCTTTCTTT
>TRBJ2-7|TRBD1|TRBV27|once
CASSFSWTGGWYEQYF
TGTGCCAGCAGTTTCTCATGGACAGGGGGCTGGTACGAGCAGTACTTC
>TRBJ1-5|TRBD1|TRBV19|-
CASSPGQGWSQPQHF
TGTGCCAGTAGCCCCGGACAGGGTTGGAGTCAGCCCCAGCATTTT
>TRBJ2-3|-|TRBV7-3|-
CASSPTTATVQYF
TGTGCCAGCAGCCCTACGACGGCGACGGTGCAGTATTTT
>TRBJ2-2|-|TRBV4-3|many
CASSQQTGTGELFF
TGCGCCAGCAGCCAACAAACAGGCACCGGGGAGCTGTTTTTT
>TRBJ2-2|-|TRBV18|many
CASSPRSNTGELFF
TGTGCCAGCTCACCACGGTCGAACACCGGGGAGCTGTTTTTT
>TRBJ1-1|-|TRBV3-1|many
CASSQVLNTEAFF
TGTGCCAGCAGCCAAGTCCTCAACACTGAAGCTTTCTTT
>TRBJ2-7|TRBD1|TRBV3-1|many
CASSHAGTGHYEQYF
TGTGCCAGCAGCCATGCCGGGACAGGTCACTACGAGCAGTACTTC
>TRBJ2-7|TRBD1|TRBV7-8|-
CAGRRTTDRPYEQYF
TGTGCCGGCAGACGAACCACGGACAGGCCTTACGAGCAGTACTTC
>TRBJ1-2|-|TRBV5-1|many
CASRDRDYGYTF
TGCGCCAGCCGCGACAGAGACTATGGCTACACCTTC
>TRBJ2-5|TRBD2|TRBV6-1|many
CASSVSSGGSQETQYF
TGTGCCAGCAGTGTTTCTAGCGGGGGGTCCCAAGAGACCCAGTACTTC
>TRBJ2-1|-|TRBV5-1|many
CASSLDSGGGYNEQFF
TGCGCCAGCAGCTTGGACTCCGGTGGGGGATACAATGAGCAGTTCTTC
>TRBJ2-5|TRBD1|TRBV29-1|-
CSVAGTGKGYQETQYF
TGCAGCGTTGCTGGGACAGGGAAGGGGTACCAAGAGACCCAGTACTTC
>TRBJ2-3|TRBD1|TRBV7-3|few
CASSLRVTGAGDTQYF
TGTGCCAGCAGCTTAAGGGTGACAGGGGCCGGGGATACGCAGTATTTT
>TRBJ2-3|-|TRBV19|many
CASSIASTDTQYF
TGTGCCAGTAGTATAGCCAGCACAGATACGCAGTATTTT
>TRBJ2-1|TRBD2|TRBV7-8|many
CASSEGLAEYNEQFF
TGTGCCAGCAGCGAGGGACTAGCGGAGTACAATGAGCAGTTCTTC
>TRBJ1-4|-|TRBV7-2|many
CASSLVPRVGEKLFF
TGTGCCAGCAGCTTAGTGCCACGAGTGGGTGAAAAACTGTTTTTT
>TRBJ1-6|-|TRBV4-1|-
CASSTRTASSYNSPLHF
TGCGCCAGCAGCACCCGGACCGCGAGCTCCTATAATTCACCCCTCCACTTT
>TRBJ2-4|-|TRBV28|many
CASSGQAKNIQYF
TGTGCCAGCAGTGGACAGGCCAAAAACATTCAGTACTTC
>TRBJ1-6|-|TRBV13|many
CASSLTGSSYNSPLHF
TGTGCCAGCAGCTTGACGGGCAGCTCCTATAATTCACCCCTCCACTTT
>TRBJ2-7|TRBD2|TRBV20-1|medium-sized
CSARAGLAGRYEQYF
TGCAGTGCTAGAGCGGGACTAGCGGGCCGCTACGAGCAGTACTTC
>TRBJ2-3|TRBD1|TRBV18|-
CASSPLGTGGTDTQYF
TGTGCCAGCTCACCACTGGGAACAGGGGGCACAGATACGCAGTATTTT
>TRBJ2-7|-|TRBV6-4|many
CASARTPDYEQYF
TGTGCCAGCGCGAGGACTCCTGACTACGAGCAGTACTTC
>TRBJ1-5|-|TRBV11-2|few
CASSFDGSNQPQHF
TGTGCCAGCAGTTTCGACGGTAGCAATCAGCCCCAGCATTTT
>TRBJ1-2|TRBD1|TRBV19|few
CASSMGTVYGYTF
TGTGCCAGTAGCATGGGGACAGTCTATGGCTACACCTTC
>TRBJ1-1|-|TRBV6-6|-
CASSYAWETFF
TGTGCCAGCAGTTACGCGTGGGAAACTTTCTTT
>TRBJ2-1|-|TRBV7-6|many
CASSLRGALSNEQFF
TGTGCCAGCAGCTTAAGGGGGGCCTTGTCCAATGAGCAGTTCTTC
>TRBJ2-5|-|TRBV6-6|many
CASRSPDLLLETQYF
TGTGCCAGCAGATCGCCGGATCTTTTGTTGGAGACCCAGTACTTC